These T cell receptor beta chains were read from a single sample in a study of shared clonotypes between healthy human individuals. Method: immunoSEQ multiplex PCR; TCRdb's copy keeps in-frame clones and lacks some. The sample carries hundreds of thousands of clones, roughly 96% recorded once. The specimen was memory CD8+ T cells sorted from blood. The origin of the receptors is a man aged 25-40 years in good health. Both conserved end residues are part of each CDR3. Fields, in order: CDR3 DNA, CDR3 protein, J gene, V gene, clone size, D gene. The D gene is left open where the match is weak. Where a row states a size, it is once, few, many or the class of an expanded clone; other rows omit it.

DNA: TGTGCCTGGAGTGTGATCGCCTACGAGCAGTACTTC; CDR3: CAWSVIAYEQYF; J: TRBJ2-7; V: TRBV30; size: NA; D: NA
DNA: TGTGCCAGCAGTTTGGCGGGAGCGGGAAAAACAGATACGCAGTATTTT; CDR3: CASSLAGAGKTDTQYF; J: TRBJ2-3; V: TRBV28; size: NA; D: TRBD2
DNA: TGTGCCAGCAGTTACTCGGGGTCTGGAAACACCATATATTTT; CDR3: CASSYSGSGNTIYF; J: TRBJ1-3; V: TRBV6-6; size: NA; D: NA
DNA: TGTGCCAGCAGCCGGACTAGCGGGAGCTTCTACGAGCAGTACTTC; CDR3: CASSRTSGSFYEQYF; J: TRBJ2-7; V: TRBV11-2; size: NA; D: TRBD2
DNA: TGTGCCAGCAGCCGTACAGGGGTAGGGGAGACCCAGTACTTC; CDR3: CASSRTGVGETQYF; J: TRBJ2-5; V: TRBV5-5; size: NA; D: TRBD1
DNA: TGTGCCAGCAGTTACGGGAGGGATGAAAAACTGTTTTTT; CDR3: CASSYGRDEKLFF; J: TRBJ1-4; V: TRBV28; size: NA; D: NA
DNA: TGTGCCAGCAGCGTTTCTAGCGGGAACCAAGAGACCCAGTACTTC; CDR3: CASSVSSGNQETQYF; J: TRBJ2-5; V: TRBV9; size: NA; D: TRBD2
DNA: TGTGCCAGCAGCCCATCCCCCCGACTAGCGGGAGAGACCCAGTACTTC; CDR3: CASSPSPRLAGETQYF; J: TRBJ2-5; V: TRBV4-2; size: NA; D: TRBD2
DNA: TGCGCCAGCAGCTTGGCCCAGGGCTCTGGGGCCAACGTCCTGACTTTC; CDR3: CASSLAQGSGANVLTF; J: TRBJ2-6; V: TRBV5-1; size: NA; D: NA
DNA: TGTGCCAGCAGCGTAGAAGGAGATACGCAGTATTTT; CDR3: CASSVEGDTQYF; J: TRBJ2-3; V: TRBV9; size: few; D: NA
DNA: TGTGCCTGGAGTGTACTAAGGACGAAGGAGGGCTATGGCTACACCTTC; CDR3: CAWSVLRTKEGYGYTF; J: TRBJ1-2; V: TRBV30; size: once; D: NA
DNA: TGCGCCAGCAGCTGGGACAGCGTCACCGGGGAGCTGTTTTTT; CDR3: CASSWDSVTGELFF; J: TRBJ2-2; V: TRBV5-1; size: NA; D: TRBD1
DNA: TGTGCCAGCAGCTTGGTACGACTAGCGGGAACCCCGGGGTTGGATGAGCAGTTCTTC; CDR3: CASSLVRLAGTPGLDEQFF; J: TRBJ2-1; V: TRBV5-6; size: NA; D: TRBD2
DNA: TGTGCCAGTAGTATCCGGACAGGGCCAAATGAAAAACTGTTTTTT; CDR3: CASSIRTGPNEKLFF; J: TRBJ1-4; V: TRBV19; size: NA; D: TRBD1
DNA: TGTGCCACCAGAGGGACAGGGTCGGGCACTGAAGCTTTCTTT; CDR3: CATRGTGSGTEAFF; J: TRBJ1-1; V: TRBV10-3; size: NA; D: TRBD1
DNA: TGTGCCAGCAGAATGGGACTAGTTGCCAATGAGCAGTTCTTC; CDR3: CASRMGLVANEQFF; J: TRBJ2-1; V: TRBV5-4; size: NA; D: TRBD2
DNA: TGTGCCAGTAGTATCAGGACTAGCGGGAGATTCGAGCAGTACTTC; CDR3: CASSIRTSGRFEQYF; J: TRBJ2-7; V: TRBV19; size: NA; D: TRBD2
DNA: TGTGCCAGTAGTAGGGACAGGAACACTGAAGCTTTCTTT; CDR3: CASSRDRNTEAFF; J: TRBJ1-1; V: TRBV19; size: once; D: TRBD1
DNA: TGTGCCAGCAGTGAGGACCTAGCGGGAGAAGAGACCCAGTACTTC; CDR3: CASSEDLAGEETQYF; J: TRBJ2-5; V: TRBV6-1; size: NA; D: TRBD2
DNA: TGTGCCAGCAGCCGATCTAGCGACAAGCAGTTCTTC; CDR3: CASSRSSDKQFF; J: TRBJ2-1; V: TRBV6-5; size: NA; D: NA